This T cell receptor (beta chain) was observed in a study of beta chain features in type 1 diabetes. As for the study in general: Cell yields, age and gender were similar between patients and healthy donors.

Investigators reverse transcribed all isolated RNA, so they sequenced expressed TCRB transcripts. TCRdb's table, derived via immunoSEQ multiplex PCR, lists solely in-frame clones and lacks some. The sample lists 970,000 or so clones, 15% to 20% occurring once. Sorting of CD4+ naive, central memory, regulatory and stem cell-like memory cells was performed via CD45RO/CCR7/CD25/CD127/CD95/CD27. As for this clone: Antigen: not known.

CDR3 length equals 13 residues. Germline CDR1 reads MNHNY; CDR2 reads SVGAGI (reference sequence). The ends were cut back, 10 bases at V and 0 bases at J, with 12 bases in the middle. Whole-study findings and limits: In type 1 diabetes patients, VDJ junctions had fewer insertions; deletions at these junctions were more frequent.

Sequences were obtained from naive CD4+ T cells from blood. The chain carries TRBV6-6 and TRBJ1-1; D is uncertain. The receptor was derived from a woman aged 18-30 years in good health. The CDR3 DNA sequence: TGTGCCATCACCCGGACTCTGAACACTGAAGCTTTCTTT. As protein: CAITRTLNTEAFF.